This is a list of T cell receptor beta chains from one sample in a study of T cell responses to AZD1222 COVID-19 vaccine. The table came from immunoSEQ multiplex PCR; TCRdb's copy has only in-frame clones and leaves some out. There are about 130,000 clones in the sample; roughly 88% occur only once, and 4.5% to 6% lies in the top ten. Sequencing was performed on peripheral blood, taken on day 0 of AZD1222 vaccination. The source is an adult in good health. CDR3s include the opening cysteine and the closing phenylalanine or tryptophan. D genes are given only for firm matches. Clone size, where shown, is once, few, many, or a class for clones that have expanded.

-	-	TRBV25-1	TRBJ1-2	CASSDSRYGYTF	TGTGCCAGCAGTGACAGTCGCTATGGCTACACCTTC
-	-	TRBV18	TRBJ1-3	CASSPLSGRNSGNTIYF	TGTGCCAGCTCACCATTAAGCGGACGTAACTCTGGAAACACCATATATTTT
-	-	TRBV6-2/TRBV6-3	TRBJ2-7	CASSYGRAEQYF	TGTGCCAGCAGTTACGGTAGGGCCGAGCAGTACTTC
-	-	TRBV11-3	TRBJ1-2	CASSTRDKNYGYTF	TGTGCCAGCAGCACCCGGGACAAGAACTATGGCTACACCTTC
TRBD1	few	TRBV7-9	TRBJ1-1	CASSAQGAGTEAFF	TGTGCCAGCAGCGCCCAGGGGGCGGGCACTGAAGCTTTCTTT
TRBD2	once	TRBV7-2	TRBJ2-1	CASSIRAGVGNEQFF	TGTGCCAGCAGCATACGAGCGGGGGTAGGGAATGAGCAGTTCTTC
TRBD1	many	TRBV5-1	TRBJ2-3	CASSLDFRTGPTDTQYF	TGCGCCAGCAGCTTGGATTTTCGGACAGGACCCACAGATACGCAGTATTTT
-	-	TRBV11-2	TRBJ2-2	CASSLAGGSGELFF	TGTGCCAGCAGCTTAGCTGGGGGCTCAGGGGAGCTGTTTTTT
-	-	TRBV7-8	TRBJ1-5	CASGRTASNQPQHF	TGTGCCAGCGGCCGGACAGCGAGCAATCAGCCCCAGCATTTT
TRBD1	-	TRBV5-1	TRBJ2-2	CASSGGTGDTGELFF	TGCGCCAGCAGCGGTGGGACAGGGGACACCGGGGAGCTGTTTTTT
-	-	TRBV7-9	TRBJ1-1	CASTPGGWGTEAFF	TGTGCCAGCACCCCGGGGGGATGGGGCACTGAAGCTTTCTTT
-	once	TRBV7-9	TRBJ1-2	CASRARVLGYTF	TGTGCCAGCCGGGCTCGGGTGCTTGGCTACACCTTC
TRBD2	-	TRBV7-9	TRBJ2-3	CASSLRGGPDTQYF	TGTGCCAGCAGCCTCCGGGGGGGCCCAGATACGCAGTATTTT
TRBD2	-	TRBV7-9	TRBJ2-3	CASSLVLAGNTDTQYF	TGTGCCAGCAGCTTAGTCCTAGCGGGGAACACAGATACGCAGTATTTT
-	-	TRBV5-4	TRBJ2-3	CASTATDSTDTQYF	TGTGCCAGCACCGCGACCGATTCCACAGATACGCAGTATTTT
TRBD1	-	TRBV2	TRBJ2-5	CASTSYRGETQYF	TGTGCCAGCACTAGCTACAGGGGAGAGACCCAGTACTTC
-	-	TRBV11-2	TRBJ1-1	CASSLSLSLNTEAFF	TGTGCCAGCAGCTTATCCCTCTCGTTGAACACTGAAGCTTTCTTT
TRBD1	-	TRBV28	TRBJ2-7	CASSPRFRQGSYEQYF	TGTGCCAGCAGCCCTCGGTTCCGACAGGGAAGCTACGAGCAGTACTTC
-	-	TRBV5-5	TRBJ2-1	CASSLGGNGEQFF	TGTGCCAGCAGCTTGGGTGGGAACGGTGAGCAGTTCTTC
-	few	TRBV6-5	TRBJ1-2	CASSYSGTANYGYTF	TGTGCCAGCAGTTACAGCGGCACAGCTAACTATGGCTACACCTTC
TRBD2	-	TRBV4-2	TRBJ2-3	CASSQVLAGDSTDTQYF	TGTGCCAGCAGCCAAGTTCTAGCGGGAGATAGCACAGATACGCAGTATTTT
-	-	TRBV5-1	TRBJ1-1	CASSLDPPSGAFF	TGCGCCAGCAGCCTTGACCCACCCTCGGGCGCTTTCTTT
TRBD1	-	TRBV11-2	TRBJ1-4	CASSQRAGGEEKLFF	TGTGCCAGCAGCCAGAGGGCAGGGGGGGAAGAAAAACTGTTTTTT
-	-	TRBV5-1	TRBJ1-1	CASSLAGDRWNTEAFF	TGCGCCAGCAGCTTGGCCGGAGACAGATGGAACACTGAAGCTTTCTTT
-	-	TRBV27	TRBJ1-4	CASSFRRIDGKLFF	TGTGCCAGCAGTTTTCGCAGAATCGACGGGAAACTGTTTTTT
-	few	TRBV2	TRBJ2-7	CASMGGPYEQYF	TGTGCCAGCATGGGCGGCCCCTACGAGCAGTACTTC
-	once	TRBV5-4	TRBJ2-7	CASSFGAPSEQYF	TGTGCCAGCAGCTTCGGGGCTCCCTCCGAGCAGTACTTC
-	-	TRBV18	TRBJ1-4	CASSPGKDEKLFF	TGTGCCAGCTCACCGGGGAAGGATGAAAAACTGTTTTTT
TRBD1	-	TRBV19	TRBJ2-7	CASSTGQGNEQYF	TGTGCCAGTAGTACGGGACAGGGGAACGAGCAGTACTTC
-	-	TRBV10-3	TRBJ2-2	CAISDRTITGELFF	TGTGCCATCTCAGACAGGACAATCACCGGGGAGCTGTTTTTT
-	-	TRBV18	TRBJ2-3	CASSPGGTGDTQYF	TGTGCCAGCTCACCCGGCGGGACGGGAGATACGCAGTATTTT
-	-	TRBV12-3/TRBV12-4	TRBJ1-2	CASSPEEYYGYTF	TGTGCCAGCAGTCCAGAGGAATACTATGGCTACACCTTC
TRBD1	-	TRBV27	TRBJ1-5	CASRAQDRVFYCLQPQHF	TGTGCCAGCAGGGCCCAGGACAGGGTCTTTTATTGTCTGCAGCCCCAGCATTTT
-	-	TRBV6-5	TRBJ1-6	CASRGSGNSPLHF	TGTGCCAGCAGGGGGTCAGGAAATTCACCCCTCCACTTT
-	-	TRBV5-1	TRBJ1-6	CASSPDTNSLHF	TGCGCCAGCAGCCCTGATACCAACTCTCTCCACTTT
-	-	TRBV3-1/TRBV3-2	TRBJ1-1	CASSQQTATEAFF	TGTGCCAGCAGCCAACAAACAGCAACTGAAGCTTTCTTT
TRBD1	-	TRBV19	TRBJ1-2	CASSIQGQGVYGYTF	TGTGCCAGTAGTATCCAGGGACAGGGGGTCTATGGCTACACCTTC
TRBD1	-	TRBV28	TRBJ1-5	CASSRPDRDREPQHF	TGTGCCAGCAGCCGACCCGACAGGGACCGCGAGCCCCAGCATTTT
TRBD2	-	TRBV7-8	TRBJ2-1	CASSLVTWQTLAGGWDEQFF	TGTGCCAGCAGCTTAGTTACTTGGCAGACTTTAGCGGGGGGCTGGGATGAGCAGTTCTTC
-	-	TRBV20-1	TRBJ1-3	CSASPPTRNTIYF	TGCAGTGCTAGTCCTCCCACCCGAAACACCATATATTTT
-	-	TRBV19	TRBJ1-2	CASSLLGGVGYTF	TGTGCCAGTAGCCTTCTGGGGGGGGTCGGCTACACCTTC
TRBD1	-	TRBV28	TRBJ1-2	CASSLGTGISYTF	TGTGCCAGCAGTTTAGGGACAGGGATCAGCTACACCTTC